These 4 T cell receptor beta chains were sequenced from one sample in a study of cytomegalovirus exposure and HLA in healthy donors. The PCR had 60 Vbeta and 13 Jbeta primers. The assay was immunoSEQ multiplex PCR, and TCRdb's table has in-frame clones only and misses some. The profile covers about 250,000 clones, with approximately 85% appearing a single time and roughly 0.26% taken by the ten largest. The sample consisted of PBMCs. The receptors come from a girl aged 2-10 years in good health and CMV-seronegative.

This chain's CDR3 is CASSPRDRYEQYF. CDR3 bases: TGTGCCAGCAGCCCCCGGGACAGGTACGAGCAGTACTTC. This rearrangement joins TRBV9 to TRBJ2-7, with TRBD1 matching over 8 bases. With V trimmed by 4 bases and J by 4 bases, 4 bases remained unmatched. CDR3 length: 13 amino acids. Germline lookup yields CDR1 SGDLS and CDR2 YYNGEE.

This sequence joins TRBV6-5 and TRBJ2-5; D ambiguous. The V gene lost 2 bases and the J gene lost 1 base, with 11 bases spanning the gap. Germline V gene sequence: CDR1 MNHEY, CDR2 SVGAGI. The CDR3 totals 15 residues. The CDR3 protein is CASSYVLGGQETQYF. CDR3 in DNA: TGTGCCAGCAGTTACGTCCTTGGCGGCCAAGAGACCCAGTACTTC.

This sequence joins TRBV6-1 and TRBJ2-3; 13 bases are shared with TRBD2. CDR3 length: 17 amino acids. V lost 2 bases, J lost 3 bases, and 5 bases stayed unmatched. Germline V gene data show CDR1 as MNHNS and CDR2 as SASEGT. CDR3 sequence reads: CASSELRTSGGTDTQYF. The DNA for the CDR3 is TGTGCCAGCAGTGAACTAAGGACTAGCGGGGGAACAGATACGCAGTATTTT.

J is TRBJ1-2 and V is TRBV19; no definite D call. Deletions cut 5 bases from V and 2 bases from J, with 15 bases between. Germline V lookup: CDR1 LNHDA, CDR2 SQIVND (reference sequence). The CDR3 covers 15 residues. The CDR3 sequence is CASSPSRGVNYGYTF. In DNA, the CDR3 is TGTGCCAGTAGTCCCTCCCGCGGGGTAAACTATGGCTACACCTTC.